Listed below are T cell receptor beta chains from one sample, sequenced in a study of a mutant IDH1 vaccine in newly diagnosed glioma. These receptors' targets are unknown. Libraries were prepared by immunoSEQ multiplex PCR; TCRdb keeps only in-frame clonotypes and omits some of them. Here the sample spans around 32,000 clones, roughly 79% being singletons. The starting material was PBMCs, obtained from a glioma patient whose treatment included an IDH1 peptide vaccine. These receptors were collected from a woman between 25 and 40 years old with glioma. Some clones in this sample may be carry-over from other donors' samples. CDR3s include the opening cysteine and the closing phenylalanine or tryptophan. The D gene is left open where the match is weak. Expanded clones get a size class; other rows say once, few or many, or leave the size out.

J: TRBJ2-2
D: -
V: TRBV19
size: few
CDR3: CASSHTNTGELFF
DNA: TGTGCCAGTAGTCACACGAACACCGGGGAGCTGTTTTTT

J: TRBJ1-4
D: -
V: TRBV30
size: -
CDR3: CAWRPGRATNEKLFF
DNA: TGTGCCTGGAGGCCGGGGCGTGCAACTAATGAAAAACTGTTTTTT

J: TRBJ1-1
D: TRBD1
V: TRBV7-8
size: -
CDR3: CASQFGTEDTEAFF
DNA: TGTGCCAGCCAGTTCGGGACAGAGGACACTGAAGCTTTCTTT

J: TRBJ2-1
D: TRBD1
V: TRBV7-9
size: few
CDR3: CASSTSDRAPYNEQFF
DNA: TGTGCCAGCAGCACCTCGGACAGGGCCCCCTACAATGAGCAGTTCTTC

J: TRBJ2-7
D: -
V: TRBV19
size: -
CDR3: CASSIRSSVEQYF
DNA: TGTGCCAGTAGTATCCGGTCGTCAGTCGAGCAGTACTTC

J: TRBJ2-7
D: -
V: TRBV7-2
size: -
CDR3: CASSLIPRLDNEQYF
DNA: TGTGCCAGCAGCTTAATCCCCCGACTAGATAACGAGCAGTACTTC

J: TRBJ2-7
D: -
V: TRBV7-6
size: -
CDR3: CASSLAGERPAYEQYF
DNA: TGTGCCAGCAGCTTAGCCGGGGAGCGGCCCGCCTACGAGCAGTACTTC

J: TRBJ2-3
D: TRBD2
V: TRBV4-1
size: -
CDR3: CASSQTPSGAGVLDTQYF
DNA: TGCGCCAGCAGCCAAACCCCTAGCGGAGCGGGAGTGTTAGATACGCAGTATTTT

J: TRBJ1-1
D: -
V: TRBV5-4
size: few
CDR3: CASSFQTEAFF
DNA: TGTGCCAGCAGCTTCCAGACTGAAGCTTTCTTT

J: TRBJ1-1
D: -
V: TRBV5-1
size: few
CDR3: CASSVGTSVEAFF
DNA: TGCGCCAGCAGCGTAGGGACATCAGTTGAAGCTTTCTTT

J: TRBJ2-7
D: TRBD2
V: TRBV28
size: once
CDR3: CASCPPAGDHEQYF
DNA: TGTGCCAGCTGCCCTCCTGCGGGGGACCACGAGCAGTACTTC

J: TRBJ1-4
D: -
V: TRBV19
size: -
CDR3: CASSEWRVSEKLFF
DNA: TGTGCCAGTAGTGAGTGGAGGGTTTCGGAAAAACTGTTTTTT

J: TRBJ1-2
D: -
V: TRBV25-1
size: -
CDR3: CASSDSGTHYGYTF
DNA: TGTGCCAGCAGTGACTCCGGGACCCACTATGGCTACACCTTC

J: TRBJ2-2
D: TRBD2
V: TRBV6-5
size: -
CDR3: CASSWAGGGTGELFF
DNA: TGTGCCAGCAGTTGGGCGGGAGGAGGCACCGGGGAGCTGTTTTTT

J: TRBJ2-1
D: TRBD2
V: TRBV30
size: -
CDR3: CAWRDPGLAGGRVNEQFF
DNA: TGTGCCTGGAGGGATCCGGGACTAGCGGGAGGTAGGGTGAATGAGCAGTTCTTC

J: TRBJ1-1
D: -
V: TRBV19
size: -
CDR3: CASSTSGPEAFF
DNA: TGTGCCAGTAGTACCTCCGGGCCCGAAGCTTTCTTT

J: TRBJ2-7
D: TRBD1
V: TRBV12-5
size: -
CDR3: CASGLGTGVYEQYF
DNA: TGTGCTAGTGGCCTTGGGACAGGGGTATACGAGCAGTACTTC

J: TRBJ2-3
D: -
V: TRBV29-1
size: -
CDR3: CSVDRRLTDTQYF
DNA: TGCAGCGTAGACAGGAGACTCACAGATACGCAGTATTTT

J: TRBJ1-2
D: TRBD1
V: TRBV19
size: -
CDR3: CASSIVQTGDYGYTF
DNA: TGTGCCAGTAGTATAGTTCAGACAGGGGACTATGGCTACACCTTC

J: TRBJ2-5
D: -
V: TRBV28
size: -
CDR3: CASSFLGREETQYF
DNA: TGTGCCAGCAGTTTTTTGGGCAGGGAAGAGACCCAGTACTTC

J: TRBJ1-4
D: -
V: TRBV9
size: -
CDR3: CASSVGGVNEKLFF
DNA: TGTGCCAGCAGCGTAGGGGGGGTAAATGAAAAACTGTTTTTT

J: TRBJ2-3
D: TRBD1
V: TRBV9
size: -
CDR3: CASSVVGQGTDTQYF
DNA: TGTGCCAGCAGCGTAGTAGGACAGGGTACAGATACGCAGTATTTT

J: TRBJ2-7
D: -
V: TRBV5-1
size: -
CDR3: CASLSPRGEQYF
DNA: TGCGCCAGCCTATCACCGAGAGGCGAGCAGTACTTC

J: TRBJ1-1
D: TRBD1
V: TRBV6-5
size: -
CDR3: CASSTRQGRHTEAFF
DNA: TGTGCCAGCAGTACCCGACAGGGACGCCACACTGAAGCTTTCTTT

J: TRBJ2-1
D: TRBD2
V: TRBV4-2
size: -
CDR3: CASSLSAGSSYNEQFF
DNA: TGTGCCAGCAGCCTCTCAGCGGGAAGCTCCTACAATGAGCAGTTCTTC

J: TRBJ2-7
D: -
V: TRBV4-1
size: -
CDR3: CASSQFPDRTYEQYF
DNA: TGCGCCAGCAGCCAATTTCCCGACAGGACGTACGAGCAGTACTTC